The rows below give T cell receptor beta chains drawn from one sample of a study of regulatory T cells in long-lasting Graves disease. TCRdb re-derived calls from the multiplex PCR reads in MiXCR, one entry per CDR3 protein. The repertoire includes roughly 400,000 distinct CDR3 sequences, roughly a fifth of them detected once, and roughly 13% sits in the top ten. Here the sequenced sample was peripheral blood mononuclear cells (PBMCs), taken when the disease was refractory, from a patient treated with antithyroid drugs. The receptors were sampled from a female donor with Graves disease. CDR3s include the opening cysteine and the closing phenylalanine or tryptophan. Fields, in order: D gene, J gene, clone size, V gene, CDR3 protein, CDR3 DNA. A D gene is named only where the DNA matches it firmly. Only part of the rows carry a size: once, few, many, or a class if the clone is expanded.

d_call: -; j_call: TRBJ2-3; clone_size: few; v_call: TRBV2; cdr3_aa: CASRPRTPDTQYF; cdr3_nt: TGTGCCAGCAGACCCCGAACCCCGGATACGCAGTATTTT
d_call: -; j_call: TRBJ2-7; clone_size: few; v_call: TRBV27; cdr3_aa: CASSHRDSYEQYF; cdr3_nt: TGTGCCAGCAGTCATCGGGACTCATACGAGCAGTACTTC
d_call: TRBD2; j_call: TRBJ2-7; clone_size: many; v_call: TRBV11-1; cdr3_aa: CASSPSRTSGGYEQYF; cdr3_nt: TGTGCCAGCAGCCCGTCCCGGACTAGCGGAGGCTACGAGCAGTACTTC
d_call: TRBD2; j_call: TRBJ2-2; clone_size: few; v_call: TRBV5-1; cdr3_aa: CASSSFGLAGGATGELFF; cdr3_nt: TGCGCCAGCAGCTCTTTCGGACTAGCGGGAGGAGCGACCGGGGAGCTGTTTTTT
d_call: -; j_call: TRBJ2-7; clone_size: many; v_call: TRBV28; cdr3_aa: CASSLREASSYEQYF; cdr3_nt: TGTGCCAGCAGCCTCCGGGAAGCGAGCTCCTACGAGCAGTACTTC
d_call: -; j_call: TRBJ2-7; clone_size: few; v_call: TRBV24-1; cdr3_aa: CATSDPSRGLYEQYF; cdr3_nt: TGTGCCACCAGTGACCCCAGCAGGGGCCTATACGAGCAGTACTTC
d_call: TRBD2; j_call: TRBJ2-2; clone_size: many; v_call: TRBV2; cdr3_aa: CARGLAGAPTGELFF; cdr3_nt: TGTGCCAGGGGACTAGCGGGAGCACCCACCGGGGAGCTGTTTTTT
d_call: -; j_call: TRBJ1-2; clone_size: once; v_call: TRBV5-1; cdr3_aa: CASSTTGNGYTF; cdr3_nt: TGCGCCAGCAGCACAACAGGGAATGGCTACACCTTC
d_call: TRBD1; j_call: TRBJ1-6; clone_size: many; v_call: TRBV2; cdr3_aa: CASSDRDRAYNSPLHF; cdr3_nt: TGTGCCAGCAGCGACCGGGACAGAGCGTATAATTCACCCCTCCACTTT
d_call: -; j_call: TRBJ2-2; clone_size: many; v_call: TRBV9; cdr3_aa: CASSPYSGELFF; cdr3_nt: TGTGCCAGCAGCCCCTACTCAGGGGAGCTGTTTTTT
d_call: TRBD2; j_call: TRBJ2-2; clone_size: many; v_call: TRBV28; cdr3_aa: CASLSGGMTGELFF; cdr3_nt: TGTGCCAGCCTATCGGGAGGAATGACCGGGGAGCTGTTTTTT
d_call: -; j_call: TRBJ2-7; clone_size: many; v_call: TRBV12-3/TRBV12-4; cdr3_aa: CASSFGYEQYF; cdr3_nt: TGTGCCAGCAGCTTCGGCTACGAGCAGTACTTC
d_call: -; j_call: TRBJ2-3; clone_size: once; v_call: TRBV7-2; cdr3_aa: CASSPGAGTDTQYF; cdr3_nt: TGTGCCAGCAGCCCGGGAGCGGGCACAGATACGCAGTATTTT
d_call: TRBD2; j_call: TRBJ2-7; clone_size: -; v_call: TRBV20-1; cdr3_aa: CSAEGRDKAGDPYEQYF; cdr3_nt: TGCAGTGCGGAGGGGAGGGATAAGGCGGGGGATCCCTACGAGCAGTACTTC
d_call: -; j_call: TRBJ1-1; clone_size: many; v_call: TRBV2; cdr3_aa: CASIQDMNTEAFF; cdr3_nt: TGTGCCAGCATCCAGGACATGAACACTGAAGCTTTCTTT
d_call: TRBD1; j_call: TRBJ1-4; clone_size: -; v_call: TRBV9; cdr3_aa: CASSVSGTGFLNEKLFF; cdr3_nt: TGTGCCAGCAGCGTAAGTGGGACAGGGTTCCTCAATGAAAAACTGTTTTTT
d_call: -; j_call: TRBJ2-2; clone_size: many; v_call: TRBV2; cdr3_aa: CASSEAGQNTGELFF; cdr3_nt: TGTGCCAGCAGTGAAGCCGGGCAGAACACCGGGGAGCTGTTTTTT
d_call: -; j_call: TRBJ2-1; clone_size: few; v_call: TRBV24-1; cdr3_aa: CATSEQTSSYNEQFF; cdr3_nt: TGTGCCACCAGTGAACAGACCTCCTCCTACAATGAGCAGTTCTTC
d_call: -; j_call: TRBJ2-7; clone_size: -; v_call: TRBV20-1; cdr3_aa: CSARDHESYEQYF; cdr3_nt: TGCAGTGCTAGAGATCACGAATCCTACGAGCAGTACTTC
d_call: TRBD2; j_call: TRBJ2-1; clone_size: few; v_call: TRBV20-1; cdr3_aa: CSARDWLTSGGGEQFF; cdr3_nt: TGCAGTGCTAGAGATTGGCTGACTAGCGGGGGGGGTGAGCAGTTCTTC
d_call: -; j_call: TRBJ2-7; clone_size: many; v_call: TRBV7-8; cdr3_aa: CASQPTGLGDEQYF; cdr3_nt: TGTGCCAGCCAACCAACAGGGTTAGGGGACGAGCAGTACTTC
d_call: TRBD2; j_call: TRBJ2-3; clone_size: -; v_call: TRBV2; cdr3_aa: CASLPGRADTDTQYF; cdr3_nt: TGTGCCAGCCTCCCCGGGAGGGCCGATACAGATACGCAGTATTTT
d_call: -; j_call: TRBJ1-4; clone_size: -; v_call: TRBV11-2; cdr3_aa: CASSWDPQRETNEKLFF; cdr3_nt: TGTGCCAGCAGCTGGGACCCACAAAGGGAAACTAATGAAAAACTGTTTTTT
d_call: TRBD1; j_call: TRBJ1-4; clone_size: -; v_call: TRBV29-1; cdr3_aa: CSVPRDRGHFNEKLFF; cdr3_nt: TGCAGCGTTCCTCGGGACAGGGGGCATTTTAATGAAAAACTGTTTTTT
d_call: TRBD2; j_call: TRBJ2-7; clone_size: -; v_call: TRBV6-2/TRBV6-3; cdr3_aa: CASSYSGSRSYEQYF; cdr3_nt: TGTGCCAGCAGTTACAGCGGGAGTCGGTCCTACGAGCAGTACTTC
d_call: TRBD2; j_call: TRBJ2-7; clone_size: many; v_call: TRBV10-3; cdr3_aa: CAISESLAGVYEQYF; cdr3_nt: TGTGCCATCAGTGAGTCTCTAGCGGGAGTATACGAGCAGTACTTC
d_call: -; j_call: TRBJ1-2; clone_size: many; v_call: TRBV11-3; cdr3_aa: CASSFAGNTNYGYTF; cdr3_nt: TGTGCCAGCAGCTTTGCAGGGAACACTAACTATGGCTACACCTTC
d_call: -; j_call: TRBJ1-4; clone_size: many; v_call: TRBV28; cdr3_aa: CASSFGGTANEKLFF; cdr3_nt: TGTGCCAGCAGTTTCGGGGGGACGGCTAATGAAAAACTGTTTTTT
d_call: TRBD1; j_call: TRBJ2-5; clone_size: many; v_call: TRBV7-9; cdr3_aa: CASSYDRAQETQYF; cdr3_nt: TGTGCCAGCAGCTACGACAGGGCCCAAGAGACCCAGTACTTC
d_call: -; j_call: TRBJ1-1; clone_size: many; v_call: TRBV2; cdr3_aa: CASSSRAGNTEAFF; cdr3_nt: TGTGCCAGCAGCTCCAGGGCAGGAAACACTGAAGCTTTCTTT
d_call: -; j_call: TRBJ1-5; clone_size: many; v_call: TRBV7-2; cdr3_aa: CASTRQANQPQHF; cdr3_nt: TGTGCCAGCACGAGACAGGCTAATCAACCCCAGCATTTT
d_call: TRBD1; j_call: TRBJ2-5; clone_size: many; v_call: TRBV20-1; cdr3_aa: CSAPGTDQETQYF; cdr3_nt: TGCAGTGCCCCCGGGACAGACCAAGAGACCCAGTACTTC
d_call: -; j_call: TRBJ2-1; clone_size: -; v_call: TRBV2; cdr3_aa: CASKGVAGSSYNEQFF; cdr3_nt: TGTGCCAGCAAGGGGGTGGCGGGAAGCTCCTACAATGAGCAGTTCTTC
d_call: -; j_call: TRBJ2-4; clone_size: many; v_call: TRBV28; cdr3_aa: CASSPSDLAKNIQYF; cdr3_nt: TGTGCCAGCAGCCCGTCCGATCTAGCCAAAAACATTCAGTACTTC
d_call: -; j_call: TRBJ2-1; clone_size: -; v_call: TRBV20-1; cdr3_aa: CSAISGLYNEQFF; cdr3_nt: TGCAGTGCTATTAGCGGTCTCTACAATGAGCAGTTCTTC
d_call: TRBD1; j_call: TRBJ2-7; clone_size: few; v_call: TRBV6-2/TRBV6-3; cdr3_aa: CASSYRGLEIYEQYF; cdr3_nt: TGTGCCAGCAGCTACAGGGGGCTAGAAATCTACGAGCAGTACTTC
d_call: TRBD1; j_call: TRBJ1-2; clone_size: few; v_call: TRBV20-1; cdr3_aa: CSAGKTGSNYGYTF; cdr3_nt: TGCAGTGCTGGGAAGACAGGGTCCAACTATGGCTACACCTTC
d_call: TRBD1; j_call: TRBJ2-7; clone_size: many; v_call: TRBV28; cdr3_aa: CASSFRPRGLYEQYF; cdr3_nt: TGTGCCAGTAGTTTTCGCCCCAGGGGGCTCTACGAGCAGTACTTC
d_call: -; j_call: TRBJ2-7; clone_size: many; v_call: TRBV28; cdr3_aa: CASSLGRTNLYEQYF; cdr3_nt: TGTGCCAGCAGTTTGGGCAGGACGAACCTCTACGAGCAGTACTTC
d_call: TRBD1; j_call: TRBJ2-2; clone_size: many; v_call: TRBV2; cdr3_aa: CASTTFIQGTGELFF; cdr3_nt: TGTGCCAGCACCACTTTCATACAGGGGACGGGGGAGCTGTTTTTT
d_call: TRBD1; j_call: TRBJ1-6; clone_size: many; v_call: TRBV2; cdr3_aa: CASSDAGQNNSPLHF; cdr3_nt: TGTGCCAGCAGTGATGCGGGACAGAATAATTCACCCCTCCACTTT
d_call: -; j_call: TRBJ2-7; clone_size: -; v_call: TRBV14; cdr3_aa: CASSHRNRIYEQYF; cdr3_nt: TGTGCCAGCAGCCATCGCAACAGGATCTACGAGCAGTACTTC
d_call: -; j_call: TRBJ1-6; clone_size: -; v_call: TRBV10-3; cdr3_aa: CAISEFVGGRNSPLHF; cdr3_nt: TGTGCCATCAGTGAGTTTGTAGGGGGAAGAAATTCACCCCTCCACTTT
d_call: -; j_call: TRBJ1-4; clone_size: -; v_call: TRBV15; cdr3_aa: CATSGPQGADATNEKLFF; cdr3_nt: TGTGCCACCAGCGGTCCCCAGGGAGCAGATGCAACTAATGAAAAACTGTTTTTT
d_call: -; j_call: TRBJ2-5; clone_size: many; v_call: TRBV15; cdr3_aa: CATSRVETTSAQYF; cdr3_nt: TGTGCCACCAGCAGAGTTGAGACTACCTCTGCCCAGTACTTC
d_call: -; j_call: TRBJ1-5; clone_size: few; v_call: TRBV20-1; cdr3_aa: CSARDDRTSNQPQHF; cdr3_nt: TGCAGTGCTAGAGATGACAGGACTAGCAATCAGCCCCAGCATTTT
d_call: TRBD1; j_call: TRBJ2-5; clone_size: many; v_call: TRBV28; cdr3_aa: CASSTRDRGLETQYF; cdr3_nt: TGTGCCAGCAGTACCCGGGACAGGGGGTTGGAGACCCAGTACTTC
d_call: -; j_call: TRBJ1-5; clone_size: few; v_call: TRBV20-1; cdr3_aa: CSASDGSNQPQHF; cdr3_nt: TGCAGTGCTTCAGACGGCAGCAATCAGCCCCAGCATTTT
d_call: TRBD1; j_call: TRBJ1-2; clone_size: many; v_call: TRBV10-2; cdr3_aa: CASSRDRGDYGYTF; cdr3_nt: TGCGCCAGCAGCCGGGACAGGGGGGACTATGGCTACACCTTC
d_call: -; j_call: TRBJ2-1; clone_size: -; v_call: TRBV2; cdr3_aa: CASLRTDNEQFF; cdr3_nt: TGTGCCAGCCTCCGGACCGACAATGAGCAGTTCTTC
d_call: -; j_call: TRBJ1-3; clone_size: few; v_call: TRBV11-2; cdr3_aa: CASSFGPLTGNTIYF; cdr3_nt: TGTGCCAGCAGCTTCGGGCCGCTCACTGGAAACACCATATATTTT
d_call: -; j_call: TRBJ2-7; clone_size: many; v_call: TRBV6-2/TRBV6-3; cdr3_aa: CASSKGGYEQYF; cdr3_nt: TGTGCCAGCAGTAAGGGTGGCTACGAGCAGTACTTC
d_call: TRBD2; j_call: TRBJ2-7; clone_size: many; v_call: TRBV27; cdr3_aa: CASSVAGGVGEQYF; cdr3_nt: TGTGCCAGCAGTGTAGCGGGAGGGGTGGGCGAGCAGTACTTC
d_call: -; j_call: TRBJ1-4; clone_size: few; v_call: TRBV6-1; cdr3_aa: CASSFGAQNEKLFF; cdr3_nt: TGTGCCAGCAGCTTCGGGGCACAGAATGAAAAACTGTTTTTT
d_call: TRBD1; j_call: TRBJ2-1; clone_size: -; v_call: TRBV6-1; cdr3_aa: CASSERLPGQGSNEQFF; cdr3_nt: TGTGCCAGCAGTGAAAGGCTCCCGGGACAGGGGTCCAATGAGCAGTTCTTC
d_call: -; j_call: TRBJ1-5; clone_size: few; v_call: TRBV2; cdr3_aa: CASRDSPARWRNQPQHF; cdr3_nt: TGTGCCAGCAGAGATAGTCCGGCCCGTTGGCGCAATCAGCCCCAGCATTTT
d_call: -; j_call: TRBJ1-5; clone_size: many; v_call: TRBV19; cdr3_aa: CASSKGLGNQPQHF; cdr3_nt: TGTGCCAGTAGTAAGGGGCTAGGCAATCAGCCCCAGCATTTT
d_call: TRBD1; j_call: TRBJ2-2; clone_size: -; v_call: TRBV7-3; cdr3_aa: CASSLQIGTAPTGELFF; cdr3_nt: TGTGCTAGCAGCTTACAAATTGGGACAGCCCCCACCGGGGAGCTGTTTTTT
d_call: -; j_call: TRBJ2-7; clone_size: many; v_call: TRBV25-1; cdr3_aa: CASSEGFGYEQYF; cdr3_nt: TGTGCCAGCAGTGAAGGATTCGGCTACGAGCAGTACTTC
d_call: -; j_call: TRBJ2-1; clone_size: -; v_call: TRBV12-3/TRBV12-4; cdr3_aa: CASSLASFAYNEQFF; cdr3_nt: TGTGCCAGCAGTTTAGCTAGCTTCGCCTACAATGAGCAGTTCTTC